A single sample gave rise to the 2 T cell receptor beta chains below, sequenced in a study of identical twins. One entry per CDR3 protein results from TCRdb running MiXCR on the 5' RACE reads. Of about 690,000 distinct CDR3 sequences in the sample, around 6% are singletons; the top ten hold about 2%. Sample: naive T cells sorted from blood. These receptor sequences come from a man aged 18 to 30 in good health.

The chain couples TRBV12-3 or TRBV12-4 to TRBJ2-5; possibly TRBD1 or TRBD2 for D (5 bases each). This CDR3 is built from 14 residues. Trimming removed 3 bases at V and 3 bases at J, with 11 bases between. In nucleotides, the CDR3 is TGTGCCAGCAGTTTTGGGGGAGTTGAAGAGACCCAGTACTTC. This gives the protein CASSFGGVEETQYF.

The table lists this clonotype with a few counts. The J gene is TRBJ2-1, the V gene TRBV19; tentative D call: TRBD2 (6 bases). The V gene lost 9 bases and the J gene lost 9 bases, with 24 bases spanning the gap. CDR3 length equals 15 residues. Per germline, CDR1 LNHDA and CDR2 SQIVND (reference sequence). CDR3 sequence: CASERGSGGAGEQFF. CDR3 bases: TGTGCCAGCGAGAGAGGTAGCGGAGGGGCCGGTGAGCAGTTCTTC.